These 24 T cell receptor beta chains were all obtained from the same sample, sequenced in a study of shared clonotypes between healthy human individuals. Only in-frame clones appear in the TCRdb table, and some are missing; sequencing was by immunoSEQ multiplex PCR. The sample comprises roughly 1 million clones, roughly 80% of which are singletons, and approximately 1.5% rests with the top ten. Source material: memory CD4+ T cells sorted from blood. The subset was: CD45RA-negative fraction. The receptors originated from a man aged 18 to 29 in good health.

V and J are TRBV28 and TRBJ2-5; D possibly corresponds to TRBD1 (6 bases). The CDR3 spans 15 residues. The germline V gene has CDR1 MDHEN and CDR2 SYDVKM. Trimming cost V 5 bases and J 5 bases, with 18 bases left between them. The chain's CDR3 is CASSPSWGLGETQYF. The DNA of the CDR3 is TGTGCCAGCAGTCCTTCTTGGGGGCTAGGGGAGACCCAGTACTTC.

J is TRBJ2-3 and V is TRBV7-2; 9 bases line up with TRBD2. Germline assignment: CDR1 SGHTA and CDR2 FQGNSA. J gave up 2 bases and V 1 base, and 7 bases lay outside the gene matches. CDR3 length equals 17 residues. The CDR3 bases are TGTGCCAGCAGCTTAGGAGCTCGCGGGAGGGCCACAGATACGCAGTATTTT. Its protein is CASSLGARGRATDTQYF.

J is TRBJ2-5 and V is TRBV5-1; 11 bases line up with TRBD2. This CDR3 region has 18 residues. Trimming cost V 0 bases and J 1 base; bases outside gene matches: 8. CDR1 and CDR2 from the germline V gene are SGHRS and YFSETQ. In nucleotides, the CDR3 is TGCGCCAGCAGCTTGGGCCTCCTAGCGGGGGGCACCCAAGAGACCCAGTACTTC. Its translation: CASSLGLLAGGTQETQYF.

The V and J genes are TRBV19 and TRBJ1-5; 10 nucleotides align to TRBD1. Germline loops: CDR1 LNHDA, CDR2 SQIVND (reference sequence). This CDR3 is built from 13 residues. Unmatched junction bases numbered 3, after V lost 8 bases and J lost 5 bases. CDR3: CASGQGEHQPQHF. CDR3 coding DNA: TGTGCCAGTGGACAGGGGGAACATCAGCCCCAGCATTTT. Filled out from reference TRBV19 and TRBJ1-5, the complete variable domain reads DGGITQSPKYLFRKEGQNVTLSCEQNLNHDAMYWYRQDPGQGLRLIYYSQIVNDFQKGDIAEGYSVSREKKESFPLTVTSAQKNPTAFYLCASGQGEHQPQHFGDGTRLSIL.

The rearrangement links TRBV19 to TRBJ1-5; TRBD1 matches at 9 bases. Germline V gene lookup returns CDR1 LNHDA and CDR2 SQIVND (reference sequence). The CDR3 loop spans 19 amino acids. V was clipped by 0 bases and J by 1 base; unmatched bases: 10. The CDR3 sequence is CASSIEWGQGAMSNQPQHF. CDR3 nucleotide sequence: TGTGCCAGTAGTATAGAGTGGGGACAGGGCGCGATGAGCAATCAGCCCCAGCATTTT.

CDR3 DNA sequence: TGTGCCAGCAGCGAGGAGTTAGATGCTTCACCCCTCCACTTT. Translated, it gives CASSEELDASPLHF. The J gene is TRBJ1-6, the V gene TRBV9; D gene uncertain. V dropped 3 bases and J dropped 9 bases, with 13 bases sitting between them. CDR1 SGDLS and CDR2 YYNGEE come from the germline V gene. The CDR3 covers 14 residues.

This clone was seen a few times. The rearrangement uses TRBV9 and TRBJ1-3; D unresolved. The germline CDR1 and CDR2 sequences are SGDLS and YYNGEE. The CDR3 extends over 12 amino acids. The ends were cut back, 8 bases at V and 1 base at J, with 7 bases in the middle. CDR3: CARVQSGNTIYF. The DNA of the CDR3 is TGTGCCAGGGTTCAATCTGGAAACACCATATATTTT. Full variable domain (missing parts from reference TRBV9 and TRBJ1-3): DSGVTQTPKHLITATGQRVTLRCSPRSGDLSVYWYQQSLDQGLQFLIQYYNGEERAKGNILERFSAQQFPDLHSELNLSSLELGDSALYFCARVQSGNTIYFGEGSWLTVV.

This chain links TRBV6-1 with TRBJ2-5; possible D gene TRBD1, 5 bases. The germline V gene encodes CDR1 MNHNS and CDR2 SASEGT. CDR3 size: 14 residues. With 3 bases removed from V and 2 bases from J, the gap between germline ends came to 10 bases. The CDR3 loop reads CASSDRVGQETQYF. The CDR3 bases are TGTGCCAGCAGTGACAGGGTAGGGCAAGAGACCCAGTACTTC.

CDR3 protein: CASSRQQINYGYTF. The DNA of the CDR3 is TGTGCCAGCAGCCGGCAGCAAATAAACTATGGCTACACCTTC. This chain links TRBV5-6 with TRBJ1-2; no reliable D call. This CDR3 spans 14 amino acids. V was clipped by 4 bases and J by 2 bases, with 12 bases between them. Germline CDR1 reads SGHDT; CDR2 reads YYEEEE.

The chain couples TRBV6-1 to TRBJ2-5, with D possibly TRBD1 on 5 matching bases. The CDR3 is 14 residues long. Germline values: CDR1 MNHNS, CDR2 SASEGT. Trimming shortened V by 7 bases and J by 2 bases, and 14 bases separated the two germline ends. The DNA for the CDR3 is TGTGCCAGCATCGCCCAGGGTGGGCAAGAGACCCAGTACTTC. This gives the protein CASIAQGGQETQYF.

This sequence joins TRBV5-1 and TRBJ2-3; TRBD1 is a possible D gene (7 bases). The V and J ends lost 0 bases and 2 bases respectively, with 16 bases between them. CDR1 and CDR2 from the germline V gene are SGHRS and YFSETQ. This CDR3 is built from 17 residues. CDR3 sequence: CASSLGQGGIPTDTQYF. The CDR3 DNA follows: TGCGCCAGCAGCTTGGGACAGGGAGGTATTCCCACAGATACGCAGTATTTT. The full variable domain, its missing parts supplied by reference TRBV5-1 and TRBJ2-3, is KAGVTQTPRYLIKTRGQQVTLSCSPISGHRSVSWYQQTPGQGLQFLFEYFSETQRNKGNFPGRFSGRQFSNSRSEMNVSTLELGDSALYLCASSLGQGGIPTDTQYFGPGTRLTVL.

The CDR3 protein is CASSEAQGRQPQHF. CDR3 bases: TGTGCCAGCAGTGAAGCCCAAGGGCGACAGCCCCAGCATTTT. This chain joins TRBV6-1 and TRBJ1-5, with D unresolved. This CDR3 region has 14 residues. Trimming shortened V by 0 bases and J by 7 bases, and 10 bases separated the two germline ends. The germline gives CDR1 MNHNS, CDR2 SASEGT.

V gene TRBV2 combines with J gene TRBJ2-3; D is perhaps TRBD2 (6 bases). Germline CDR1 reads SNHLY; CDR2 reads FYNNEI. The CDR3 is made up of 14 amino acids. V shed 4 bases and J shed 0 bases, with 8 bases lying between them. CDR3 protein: CASSGGKSTDTQYF. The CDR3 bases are TGTGCCAGCAGTGGCGGGAAAAGCACAGATACGCAGTATTTT.

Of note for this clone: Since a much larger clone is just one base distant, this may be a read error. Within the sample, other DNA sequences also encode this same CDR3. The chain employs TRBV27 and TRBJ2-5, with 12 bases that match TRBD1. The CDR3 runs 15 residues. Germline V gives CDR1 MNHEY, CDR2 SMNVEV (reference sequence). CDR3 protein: CASSSGTGGVETQYF. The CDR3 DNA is TGTGCCAGTAGTTCAGGGACAGGGGGCGTGGAGACCCAGTACTTC.

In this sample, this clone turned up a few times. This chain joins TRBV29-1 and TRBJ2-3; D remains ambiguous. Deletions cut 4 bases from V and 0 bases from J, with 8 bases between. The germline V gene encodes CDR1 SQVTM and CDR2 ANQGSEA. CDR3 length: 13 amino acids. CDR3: CSVGTDSTDTQYF. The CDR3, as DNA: TGCAGCGTTGGGACGGATAGCACAGATACGCAGTATTTT.

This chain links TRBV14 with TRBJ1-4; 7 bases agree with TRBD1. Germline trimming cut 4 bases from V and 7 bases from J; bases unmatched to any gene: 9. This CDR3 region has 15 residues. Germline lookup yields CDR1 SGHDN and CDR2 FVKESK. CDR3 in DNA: TGTGCCAGCAGCCGAGGGGACAGCCGTCTTGAAAAACTGTTTTTT. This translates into CASSRGDSRLEKLFF.

CDR3 DNA sequence: TGTGCCAGCAGCCAAGACAAAGGGTACAGCAACACCATATATTTT. The encoded protein is CASSQDKGYSNTIYF. The chain joins TRBV4-2 to TRBJ1-3; the D is unclear. The ends were cut back, 0 bases at V and 7 bases at J, with 13 bases in the middle. Germline CDR1 reads LGHNA; CDR2 reads YNFKEQ. The CDR3 is 15 residues long.

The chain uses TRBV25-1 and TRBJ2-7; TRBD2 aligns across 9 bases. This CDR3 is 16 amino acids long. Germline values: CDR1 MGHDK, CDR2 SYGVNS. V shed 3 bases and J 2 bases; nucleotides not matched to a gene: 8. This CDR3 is CASSDHAAGGTYEQYF. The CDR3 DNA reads TGTGCCAGCAGTGATCACGCAGCGGGAGGTACCTACGAGCAGTACTTC.

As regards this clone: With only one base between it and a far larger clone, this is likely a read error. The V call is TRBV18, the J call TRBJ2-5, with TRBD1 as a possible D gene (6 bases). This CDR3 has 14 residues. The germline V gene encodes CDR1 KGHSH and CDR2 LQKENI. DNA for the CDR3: TGTGCCAACTCACCGCGGACAGTTTGGGAGACCCAGTACTTC. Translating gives CANSPRTVWETQYF.

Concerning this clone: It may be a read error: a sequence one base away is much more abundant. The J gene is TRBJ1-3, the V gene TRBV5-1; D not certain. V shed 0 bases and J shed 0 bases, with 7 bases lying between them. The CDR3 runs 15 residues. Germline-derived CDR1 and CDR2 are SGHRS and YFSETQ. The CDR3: CASSLGPSSGNTIYF. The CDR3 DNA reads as TGCGCCAGCAGCTTGGGACCGAGCTCTGGAAACACCATATATTTT.

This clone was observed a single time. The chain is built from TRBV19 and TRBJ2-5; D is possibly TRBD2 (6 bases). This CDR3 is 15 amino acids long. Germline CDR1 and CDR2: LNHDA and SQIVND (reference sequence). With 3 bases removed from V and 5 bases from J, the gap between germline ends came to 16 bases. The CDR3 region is CASSMGQGGGETQYF. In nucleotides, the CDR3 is TGTGCCAGTAGTATGGGGCAGGGAGGCGGCGAGACCCAGTACTTC.

Here the CDR3 reads CASSQSLQQSQVEKLFF. CDR3 nucleotide sequence: TGTGCCAGCAGCCAATCTCTCCAGCAGTCTCAAGTAGAAAAACTGTTTTTT. The V and J genes are TRBV4-2 and TRBJ1-4, with D hard to call. The germline CDR1 and CDR2 sequences are LGHNA and YNFKEQ. The V gene lost 2 bases and the J gene lost 8 bases, with 21 bases spanning the gap. The CDR3 is 17 residues long.

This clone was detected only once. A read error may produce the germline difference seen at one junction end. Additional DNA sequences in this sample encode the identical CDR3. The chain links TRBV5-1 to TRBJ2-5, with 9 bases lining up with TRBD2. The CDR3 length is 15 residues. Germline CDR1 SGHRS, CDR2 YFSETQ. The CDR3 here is CASGGTSFAQETQYF. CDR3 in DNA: TGTGCCAGTGGGGGGACTAGCTTTGCCCAAGAGACCCAGTACTTC.

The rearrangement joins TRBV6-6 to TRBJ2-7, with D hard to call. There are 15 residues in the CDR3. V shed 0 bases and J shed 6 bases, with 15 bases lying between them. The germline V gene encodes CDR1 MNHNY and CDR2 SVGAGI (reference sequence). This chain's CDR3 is CASSYSVRTTGEQYF. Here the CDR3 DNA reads TGTGCCAGCAGTTACTCAGTCAGAACAACTGGCGAGCAGTACTTC.